These 21 T cell receptor beta chains originate from one sample sequenced in a study of T cell repertoires in cytomegalovirus infection. Each CDR3 protein is one row after TCRdb ran MiXCR on the reads. The sample has some 300,000 distinct CDR3 sequences, roughly an eighth seen once. The sequencing sample was made of PBMCs. The source of these receptors is a human donor in good health (CMV status not recorded). Some clones in this sample may be carry-over from other donors' samples.

This clonotype was detected ten times or more. The V call is TRBV6-4, the J call TRBJ2-1; D possibly corresponds to TRBD2 (6 bases). The CDR3 covers 15 residues. Looked up from germline, CDR1 is MRHNA and CDR2 is SNTAGT. V lost 5 bases and J lost 5, with 16 bases in between. The CDR3 nucleotides read TGTGCCAGCAGTCACTTAGTGGGAGGAAACAATGAGCAGTTCTTC. Its protein product is CASSHLVGGNNEQFF.

Points on this clonotype: A much larger clone differs by one base, so this may be a read error. The chain joins TRBV6-1 to TRBJ2-1; TRBD2 matches 8 bases. CDR1 is MNHNS and CDR2 is SASEGT in the germline V gene. The ends lost 7 bases at V and 6 bases at J; junction bases unmatched: 8. The CDR3 spans 14 residues. CDR3 sequence (DNA): TGTGCCAGCACCCGCCTTAGCGGGGCCAATGAGCAGTTCTTC. This codes for CASTRLSGANEQFF.

This chain links TRBV7-6 with TRBJ2-3, with 9 nucleotides matching TRBD1. J gave up 4 bases and V 4 bases, and 6 bases lay outside the gene matches. The CDR3 totals 15 residues. Germline V gives CDR1 SGHVS, CDR2 FNYEAQ. The CDR3 region is CASSSDRGPPDTQYF. The CDR3 DNA sequence: TGTGCCAGCAGCTCGGACAGGGGACCCCCAGATACGCAGTATTTT.

The chain has TRBV7-2 and TRBJ2-4, with 10 bases aligning to TRBD2. Germline values: CDR1 SGHTA, CDR2 FQGNSA. The CDR3 sequence is 18 residues long. The ends lost 5 bases at V and 0 bases at J; junction bases unmatched: 10. The CDR3 sequence: CASSLRLAGVLAKNIQYF. In DNA form, the CDR3 reads TGTGCCAGCAGCCTAAGGCTAGCGGGAGTACTAGCCAAAAACATTCAGTACTTC.

This clonotype occurred many times. The chain recombines TRBV11-3 with TRBJ2-1; no clear D gene. Trimming took 5 bases from V and 7 from J, leaving 18 bases between them. The CDR3 covers 15 residues. CDR1 SGHNT and CDR2 YENEEA come from the germline V gene. CDR3 region: CASSPTPVDGNEQFF. For the CDR3, the DNA is TGTGCCAGCAGCCCTACCCCGGTGGACGGAAATGAGCAGTTCTTC.

This clonotype showed up many times. The V and J genes are TRBV7-6 and TRBJ2-7; 9 positions agree with TRBD1. The CDR3 spans 15 residues. Trimming cost V 1 base and J 2 bases; bases outside gene matches: 3. Germline CDR1 SGHVS, CDR2 FNYEAQ. CDR3 bases: TGTGCCAGCAGCTTAGTTGACAGGGGGACCTACGAGCAGTACTTC. It is translated as CASSLVDRGTYEQYF.

This clonotype was seen at least ten times. This CDR3 reads CASILGDSNTEAFF. CDR3 in DNA: TGTGCCAGCATCCTCGGGGACAGTAACACTGAAGCTTTCTTT. The chain combines TRBV6-6 with TRBJ1-1, with 7 positions matching TRBD1. Germline V gene sequence: CDR1 MNHNY, CDR2 SVGAGI (reference sequence). The V gene end was trimmed by 7 bases and the J gene end by 2 bases; junction bases not matched to a gene: 7. CDR3 length equals 14 residues.

This clonotype came up many times. This rearrangement joins TRBV6-1 to TRBJ2-7; the match to TRBD1 covers 7 bases. The length of the CDR3 is 15 residues. CDR1 MNHNS and CDR2 SASEGT come from the germline V gene. The J segment lost 7 bases and the V segment lost 6 bases, leaving 15 bases of the junction unmatched. The CDR3 reads CASSPFRGNVGEQYF. CDR3 in DNA: TGTGCCAGCAGCCCTTTCAGGGGGAATGTGGGGGAGCAGTACTTC.

At least ten counts were recorded for this clonotype. The chain employs TRBV7-2 and TRBJ2-3; 9 bases align to TRBD2. This CDR3 contains 15 residues. Germline values: CDR1 SGHTA, CDR2 FQGNSA. V lost 5 bases to trimming and J lost 6 bases; unmatched junction nucleotides: 9. CDR3 sequence (DNA): TGTGCCAGCAGCCAAGGAGCGGGAGGAGGGGATACGCAGTATTTT. Translation gives CASSQGAGGGDTQYF.

The chain joins TRBV12-5 to TRBJ2-5; tentatively, D is TRBD2 (6 bases). The CDR3 length is 15 residues. Germline assignment: CDR1 LGHNT and CDR2 FRNRAP. Trimming cost V 1 base and J 2 bases, with 11 bases left between them. DNA of the CDR3: TGTGCTAGTGGTTTGGCGCGGGACCGTCAAGAGACCCAGTACTTC. It codes for CASGLARDRQETQYF.

This clonotype was seen only a few times. The chain has TRBV6-5 and TRBJ2-7; 10 positions agree with TRBD1. Per the germline V gene, CDR1 is MNHEY and CDR2 is SVGAGI. This CDR3 is 15 amino acids long. The V segment lost 2 bases and the J segment 0 bases; nucleotides outside the gene matches: 1. The DNA of the CDR3 is TGTGCCAGCAGTTACCGGGACAGGGGCTCCTACGAGCAGTACTTC. It codes for CASSYRDRGSYEQYF.

The sample holds a few counts of this clonotype. The junction departs from germline at one end; a sequencing error may be responsible. The chain combines TRBV10-3 with TRBJ1-2, with 10 nucleotides matching TRBD1. The CDR3 contains 13 residues. The germline V gene has CDR1 ENHRY and CDR2 SYGVKD. The CDR3 bases are TGTGCCATCAGTGACGGGACAGGGGACGAGGTGTCCTTC. It codes for CAISDGTGDEVSF.

This clonotype has only a few counts. The rearrangement links TRBV20-1 to TRBJ2-1; 9 bases are a match to TRBD1. Germline V gives CDR1 DFQATT, CDR2 SNEGSKA (reference sequence). This CDR3 has 17 amino acids. The trim removed 2 bases at V and 7 bases at J, leaving 15 bases unmatched. The CDR3 coding sequence is TGCAGTGCTAGACCTCCCCTTCCGGGACAGGGTTTGAATGAGCAGTTCTTC. Translating gives CSARPPLPGQGLNEQFF.

This clonotype was seen repeatedly, ten times or more. This rearrangement joins TRBV2 to TRBJ2-7, with TRBD2 as a possible D gene (5 bases). The CDR3 is 12 residues long. In germline, CDR1 is SNHLY, CDR2 FYNNEI. The V end lost 7 bases, the J end lost 5 bases, and 12 bases lay between the germline ends. The CDR3 DNA reads as TGTGCCAGCAAATGGGAACTAGACGAGCAGTACTTC. It is translated as CASKWELDEQYF.

This clonotype occurred many times. This rearrangement joins TRBV2 to TRBJ2-1; D unresolved. This CDR3 contains 11 residues. CDR1 and CDR2 from the germline V gene are SNHLY and FYNNEI. V gave up 4 bases and J gave up 10 bases, with 8 bases separating them. This CDR3 is CASSVLNEQFF. The DNA for the CDR3 is TGTGCCAGCAGTGTCCTGAACGAGCAGTTCTTC.

CDR3 sequence reads: CASSPPGLAFEQYF. CDR3 nucleotides: TGTGCCAGCAGTCCCCCGGGACTAGCGTTCGAGCAGTACTTC. This chain uses TRBV12-3 or TRBV12-4 with TRBJ2-7, with 10 positions matching TRBD2. The CDR3 length is 14 residues. The V segment lost 5 bases and the J segment 6 bases; nucleotides outside the gene matches: 7.

This clonotype has only a few counts. This chain uses TRBV18 with TRBJ2-7; D remains ambiguous. CDR3 length: 13 amino acids. Germline V lookup: CDR1 KGHSH, CDR2 LQKENI. V was pared by 2 bases and J by 5 bases, with 10 bases between. The DNA of the CDR3 is TGTGCCAGCTCACCAAGGGCCTCTCACGAGCAGTACTTC. Translating gives CASSPRASHEQYF.

This clonotype appeared a few times. This sequence joins TRBV6-2 or TRBV6-3 and TRBJ2-3; D is unclear. CDR3 length equals 13 residues. V lost 7 bases and J lost 3, with 11 bases in between. The germline gives CDR1 MNHEY, CDR2 SVGEGT. The chain's CDR3 is CASITQGTDTQYF. CDR3 sequence (DNA): TGTGCCAGCATAACCCAAGGTACAGATACGCAGTATTTT.

This clonotype was detected a few times. The chain links TRBV15 to TRBJ2-1; 12 bases align to TRBD2. Trimming removed 1 base from V and 8 bases from J; junction bases left unmatched: 6. This CDR3 contains 16 residues. Germline V gives CDR1 LNHNV, CDR2 YYDKDF (reference sequence). The DNA for the CDR3 is TGTGCCACCAGCAGAGGTGAGACTAGCGGGAGTTATGAGCAGTTCTTC. The encoded protein is CATSRGETSGSYEQFF.

The table lists this clonotype with a few counts. The chain uses TRBV9 and TRBJ2-4; D is unresolved. The germline gives CDR1 SGDLS, CDR2 YYNGEE. V dropped 0 bases and J dropped 5 bases, with 12 bases sitting between them. The CDR3 is 15 residues long. This CDR3 is CASSVELHGENIQYF. The CDR3 coding sequence is TGTGCCAGCAGCGTAGAACTACATGGGGAAAACATTCAGTACTTC. The whole variable domain, remainder taken from reference TRBV9 and TRBJ2-4, is DSGVTQTPKHLITATGQRVTLRCSPRSGDLSVYWYQQSLDQGLQFLIQYYNGEERAKGNILERFSAQQFPDLHSELNLSSLELGDSALYFCASSVELHGENIQYFGAGTRLSVL.

There are many counts of this clonotype. The chain joins TRBV28 to TRBJ1-2; D may be TRBD1 (5 bases). Trimming took 6 bases from V and 0 from J, leaving 17 bases between them. Germline CDR1 is MDHEN and CDR2 is SYDVKM. The CDR3 runs 16 residues. This chain's CDR3 is CASSPSGTEANYGYTF. The CDR3 nucleotides read TGTGCCAGCAGCCCATCGGGGACTGAAGCTAACTATGGCTACACCTTC.